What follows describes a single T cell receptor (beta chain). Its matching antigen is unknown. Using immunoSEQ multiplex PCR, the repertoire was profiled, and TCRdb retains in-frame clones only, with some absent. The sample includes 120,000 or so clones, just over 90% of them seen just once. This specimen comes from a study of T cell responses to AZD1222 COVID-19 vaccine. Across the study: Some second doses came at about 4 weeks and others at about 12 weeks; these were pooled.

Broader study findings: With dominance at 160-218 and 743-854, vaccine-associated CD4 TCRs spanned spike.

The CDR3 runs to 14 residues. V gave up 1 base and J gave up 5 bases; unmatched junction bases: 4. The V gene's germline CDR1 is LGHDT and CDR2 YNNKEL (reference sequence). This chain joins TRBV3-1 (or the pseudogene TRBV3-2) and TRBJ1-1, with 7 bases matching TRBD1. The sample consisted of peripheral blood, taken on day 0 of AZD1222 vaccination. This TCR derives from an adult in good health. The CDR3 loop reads CASSQGPGGTEAFF. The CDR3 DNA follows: TGTGCCAGCAGCCAAGGGCCAGGGGGAACTGAAGCTTTCTTT.